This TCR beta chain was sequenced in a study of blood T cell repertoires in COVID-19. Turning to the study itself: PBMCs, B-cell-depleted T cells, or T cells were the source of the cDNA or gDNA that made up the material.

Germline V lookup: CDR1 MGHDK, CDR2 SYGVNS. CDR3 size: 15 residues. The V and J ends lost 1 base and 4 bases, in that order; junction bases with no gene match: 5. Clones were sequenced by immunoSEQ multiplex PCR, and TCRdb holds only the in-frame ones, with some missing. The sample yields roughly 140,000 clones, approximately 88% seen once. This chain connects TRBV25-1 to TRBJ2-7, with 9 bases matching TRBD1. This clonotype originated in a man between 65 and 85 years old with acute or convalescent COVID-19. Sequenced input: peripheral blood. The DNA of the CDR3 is TGTGCCAGCAGTGAATCTACAGGGGGCCTTTACGAGCAGTACTTC. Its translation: CASSESTGGLYEQYF.